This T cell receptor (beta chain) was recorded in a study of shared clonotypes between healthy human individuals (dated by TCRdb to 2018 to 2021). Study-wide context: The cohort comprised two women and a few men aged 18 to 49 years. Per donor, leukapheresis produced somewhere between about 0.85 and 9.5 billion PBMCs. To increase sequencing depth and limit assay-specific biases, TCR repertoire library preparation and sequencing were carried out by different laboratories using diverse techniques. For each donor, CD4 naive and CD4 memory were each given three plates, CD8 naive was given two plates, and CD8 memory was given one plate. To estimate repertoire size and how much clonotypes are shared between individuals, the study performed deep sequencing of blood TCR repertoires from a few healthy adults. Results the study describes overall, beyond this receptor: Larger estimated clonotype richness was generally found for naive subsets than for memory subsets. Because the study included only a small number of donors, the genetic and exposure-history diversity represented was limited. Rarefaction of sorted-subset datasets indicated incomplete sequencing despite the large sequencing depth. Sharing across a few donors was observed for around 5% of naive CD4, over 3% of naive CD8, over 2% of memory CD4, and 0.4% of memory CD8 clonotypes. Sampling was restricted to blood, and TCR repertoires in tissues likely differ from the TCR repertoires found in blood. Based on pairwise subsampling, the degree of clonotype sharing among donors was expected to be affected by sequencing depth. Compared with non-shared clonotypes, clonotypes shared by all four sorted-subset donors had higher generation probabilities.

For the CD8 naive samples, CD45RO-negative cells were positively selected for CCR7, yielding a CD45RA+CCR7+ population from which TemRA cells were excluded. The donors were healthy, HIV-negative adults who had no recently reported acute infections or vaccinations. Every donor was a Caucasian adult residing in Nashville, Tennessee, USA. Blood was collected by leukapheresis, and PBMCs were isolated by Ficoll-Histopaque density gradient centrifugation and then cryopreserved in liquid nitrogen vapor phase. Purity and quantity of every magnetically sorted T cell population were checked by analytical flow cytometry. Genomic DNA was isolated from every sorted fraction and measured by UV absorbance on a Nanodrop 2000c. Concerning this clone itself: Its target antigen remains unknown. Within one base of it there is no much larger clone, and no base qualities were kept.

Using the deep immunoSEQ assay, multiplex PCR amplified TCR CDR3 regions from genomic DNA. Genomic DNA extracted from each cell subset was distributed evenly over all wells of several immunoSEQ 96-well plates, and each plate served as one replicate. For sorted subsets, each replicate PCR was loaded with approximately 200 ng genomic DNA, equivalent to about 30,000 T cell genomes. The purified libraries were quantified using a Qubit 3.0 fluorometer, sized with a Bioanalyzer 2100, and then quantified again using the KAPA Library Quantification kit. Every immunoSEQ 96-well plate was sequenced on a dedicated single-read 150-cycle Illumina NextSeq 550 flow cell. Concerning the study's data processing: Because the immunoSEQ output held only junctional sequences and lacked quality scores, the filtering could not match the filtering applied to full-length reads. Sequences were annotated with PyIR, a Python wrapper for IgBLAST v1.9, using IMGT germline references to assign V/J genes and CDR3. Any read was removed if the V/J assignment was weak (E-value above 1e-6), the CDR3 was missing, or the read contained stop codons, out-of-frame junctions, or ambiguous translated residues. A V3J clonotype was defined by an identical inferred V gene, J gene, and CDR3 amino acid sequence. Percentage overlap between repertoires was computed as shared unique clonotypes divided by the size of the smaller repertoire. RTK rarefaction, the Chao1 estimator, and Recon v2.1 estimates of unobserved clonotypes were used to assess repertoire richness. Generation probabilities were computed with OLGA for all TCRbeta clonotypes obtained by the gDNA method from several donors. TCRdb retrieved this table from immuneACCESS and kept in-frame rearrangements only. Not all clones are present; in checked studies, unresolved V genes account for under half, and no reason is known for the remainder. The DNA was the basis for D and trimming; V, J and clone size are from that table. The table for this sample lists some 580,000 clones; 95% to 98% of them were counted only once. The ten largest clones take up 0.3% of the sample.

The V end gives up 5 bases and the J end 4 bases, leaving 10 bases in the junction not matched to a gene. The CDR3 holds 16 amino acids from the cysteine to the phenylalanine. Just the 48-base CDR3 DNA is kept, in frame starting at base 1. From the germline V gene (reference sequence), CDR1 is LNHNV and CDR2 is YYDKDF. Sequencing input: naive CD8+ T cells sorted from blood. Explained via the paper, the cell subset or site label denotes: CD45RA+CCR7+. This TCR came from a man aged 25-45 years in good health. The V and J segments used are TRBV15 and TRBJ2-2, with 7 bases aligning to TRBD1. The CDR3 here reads CATSDWGRGSTGELFF. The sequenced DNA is TGTGCCACCAGCGACTGGGGCAGGGGGAGCACCGGGGAGCTGTTTTTT. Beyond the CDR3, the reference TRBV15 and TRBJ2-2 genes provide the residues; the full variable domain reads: DAMVIQNPRYQVTQFGKPVTLSCSQTLNHNVMYWYQQKSSQAPKLLFHYYDKDFNNEADTPDNFQSRRPNTSFCFLDIRSPGLGDTAMYLCATSDWGRGSTGELFFGEGSRLTVL.